This T cell receptor beta chain is from a study of T cells in Graves' hyperthyroidism and ophthalmopathy. Whole-study results and caveats: Most clonotypes that expanded in the thyroid above 0.001 also showed up in blood.

To note about this clonotype: Its antigen is unidentified.

Amplified TCR beta CDR3 regions derived from RNA transcripts. During a first-round RT-PCR of the TCR CDR3, the HTBI primer set was used. TCRdb re-analysed the multiplex PCR reads in MiXCR, keeping a single row per CDR3 protein. The data contain approximately 530,000 distinct CDR3 sequences, approximately 16% of them singletons. The germline CDR1 and CDR2 sequences are SGDLS and YYNGEE. The CDR3 has 12 amino acids. The V gene lost 2 bases and the J gene lost 3 bases, with 3 bases spanning the gap. The sequenced sample was blood. The rearrangement uses TRBV9 and TRBJ1-3; D gene uncertain. This receptor was taken from a woman aged 18-30 years with Graves' hyperthyroidism. In nucleotides, the CDR3 is TGTGCCAGCAGCGTCCTTGGAAACACCATATATTTT. It yields the protein CASSVLGNTIYF.